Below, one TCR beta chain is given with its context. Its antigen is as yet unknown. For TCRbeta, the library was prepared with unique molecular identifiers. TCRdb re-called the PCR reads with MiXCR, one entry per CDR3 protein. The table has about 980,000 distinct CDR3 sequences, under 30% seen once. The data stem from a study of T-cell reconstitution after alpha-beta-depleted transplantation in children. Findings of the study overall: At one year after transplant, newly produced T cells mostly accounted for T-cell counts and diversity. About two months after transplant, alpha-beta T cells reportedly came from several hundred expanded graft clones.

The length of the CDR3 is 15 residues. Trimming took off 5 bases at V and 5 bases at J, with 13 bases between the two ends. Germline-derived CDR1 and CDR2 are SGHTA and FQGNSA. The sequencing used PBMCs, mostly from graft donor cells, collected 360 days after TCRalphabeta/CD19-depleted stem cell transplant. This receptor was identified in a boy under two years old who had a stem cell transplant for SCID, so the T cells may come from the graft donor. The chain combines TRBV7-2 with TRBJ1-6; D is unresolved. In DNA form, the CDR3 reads TGTGCCAGCAGCACATTGACACGAGATAATTCACCCCTCCACTTT. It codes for CASSTLTRDNSPLHF.